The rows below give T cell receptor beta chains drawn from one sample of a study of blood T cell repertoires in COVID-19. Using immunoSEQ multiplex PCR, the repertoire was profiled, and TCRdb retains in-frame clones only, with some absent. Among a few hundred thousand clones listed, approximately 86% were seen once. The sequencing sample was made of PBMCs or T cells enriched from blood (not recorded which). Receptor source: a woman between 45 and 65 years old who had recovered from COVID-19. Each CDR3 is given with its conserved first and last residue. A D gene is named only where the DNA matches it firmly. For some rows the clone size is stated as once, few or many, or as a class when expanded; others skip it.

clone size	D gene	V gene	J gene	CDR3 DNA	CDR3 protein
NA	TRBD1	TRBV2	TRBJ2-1	TGTGCCAGCAGGGACGGACAGGGGGATGAGCAGTTCTTC	CASRDGQGDEQFF
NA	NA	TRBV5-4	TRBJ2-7	TGTGCCAGCAGCTTGGCCGGAGAGATTGACGAGCAGTACTTC	CASSLAGEIDEQYF
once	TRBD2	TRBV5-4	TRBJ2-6	TGTGCCAGCAGCTTGGGTGGACTAGCCGGGATAGGGGCCAACGTCCTGACTTTC	CASSLGGLAGIGANVLTF
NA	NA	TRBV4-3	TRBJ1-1	TGCGCCAGCAGCCTAGGGCGGGCGGCTGAAGCTTTCTTT	CASSLGRAAEAFF
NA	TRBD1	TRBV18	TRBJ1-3	TGTGCCAGCTCACCCAACACAGGGGCTGGAAACACCATATATTTT	CASSPNTGAGNTIYF
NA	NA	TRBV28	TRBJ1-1	TGTGCCAGCAAGCGGGACCAGTGGGGAACTGAAGCTTTCTTT	CASKRDQWGTEAFF
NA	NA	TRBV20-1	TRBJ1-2	TGCAGTGCTAGTCAGGGCGCCAACTATGGCTACACCTTC	CSASQGANYGYTF
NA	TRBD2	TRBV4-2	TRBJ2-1	TGTGCCAGCAGCCAAGTGGGTTTAGCGGGAGTTGGTGAGCAGTTCTTC	CASSQVGLAGVGEQFF
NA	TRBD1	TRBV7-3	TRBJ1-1	TGTGCCAGCAGCTTCGGGACAGGGGGTGCTTTCTTT	CASSFGTGGAFF
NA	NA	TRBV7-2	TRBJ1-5	TGTGCCAGCAGCTTAGGACAGGGCAATCAGCCCCAGCATTTT	CASSLGQGNQPQHF
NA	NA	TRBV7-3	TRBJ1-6	TGTGCCAGCAGCTCACGACGGGAAGGTCTTTCACCCCTCCACTTT	CASSSRREGLSPLHF
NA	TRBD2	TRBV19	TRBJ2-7	TGTGCCAGTAGTCCGGCCGGACTAGCGGGAGGGATGGGCTACGAGCAGTACTTC	CASSPAGLAGGMGYEQYF
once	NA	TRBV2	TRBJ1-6	TGTGCCAGCAGGTCCAGGGCTGATTCACCCCTCCACTTT	CASRSRADSPLHF